This T cell receptor beta chain was profiled in a study of T cell responses to AZD1222 COVID-19 vaccine. The ends were cut back, 3 bases at V and 2 bases at J, with 7 bases in the middle. This CDR3 has 13 residues. This clone has more than one count but fewer than ten. Generated by immunoSEQ multiplex PCR, the TCRdb table keeps only in-frame clones and is missing some. The table lists 120,000 to 150,000 clones, just over 85% of them singletons. The TCR sequence derives from an adult who received the AZD1222 COVID-19 vaccine. This specimen was peripheral blood, taken 28 days after the second AZD1222 dose. The chain couples TRBV12-3 or TRBV12-4 to TRBJ1-2; a weak D match, TRBD1 (5 bases). CDR3 in amino acids: CASSFRGNYGYTF. For the CDR3, the DNA is TGTGCCAGCAGTTTTCGGGGGAACTATGGCTACACCTTC.